The 10 T cell receptor beta chains given below trace back to one sample, sequenced in a study of blood T cells in healthy people across ages. A sample-barcoded 5' primer and a J-beta primer mix were used in a second PCR of roughly 6 to 12 cycles. TCRdb re-analysed the 5' RACE reads in MiXCR, keeping a single row per CDR3 protein. The sample yields some 760,000 distinct CDR3 sequences, around a quarter seen once. The sample also formed part of further work on T cells of mothers and their children.

Input material: blood. The receptors derive from a boy younger than 18 in good health.

In this sample, this clonotype turned up a few times. J is TRBJ1-2 and V is TRBV12-3 or TRBV12-4; tentatively, D is TRBD1 (6 bases). V shed 5 bases and J shed 8 bases, with 15 bases lying between them. The CDR3 has 13 residues. The CDR3 DNA reads TGTGCCAGCAGTCCTGGGACACTGGAGGGCTACACCTTC. Residues: CASSPGTLEGYTF.

The V call is TRBV29-1, the J call TRBJ2-5; TRBD1 might be the D (6 bases). Matching the DNA end better, TRBJ2-7 makes the J call doubtful. The CDR3 covers 13 residues. Germline loops: CDR1 SQVTM, CDR2 ANQGSEA. DNA for the CDR3: TGCAGCGTTGCACCAACAGGGTCCTACGAGCAGTACTTC. Protein sequence: CSVAPTGSYEQYF.

This clonotype showed up just a few times. At one boundary the junction diverges from the germline segment, which might be a read error. This sequence joins TRBV7-7 and TRBJ2-2, with unresolved D. This CDR3 has 12 residues. Germline CDR1 SSHAT, CDR2 FNYEAQ (reference sequence). The CDR3 here is CASSAGTGELFF. Here the CDR3 DNA reads TGTGCTAGCAGCGCCGGGACCGGGGAGCTGTTTTTT.

The J gene is TRBJ1-1, the V gene TRBV5-5; no reliable D call. The CDR3 extends over 16 amino acids. With 5 bases removed from V and 1 base from J, the gap between germline ends came to 18 bases. In germline, CDR1 is SGHKS, CDR2 YYEKEE (reference sequence). The CDR3, as DNA: TGTGCCAGCAGTCGCATCCTTCAATGGTGGAACACTGAAGCTTTCTTT. It translates to CASSRILQWWNTEAFF.

This clonotype has only a few counts. The V gene is TRBV2, the J gene TRBJ1-3; D possibly corresponds to TRBD1 (5 bases). V lost 6 bases to trimming and J lost 2 bases, with 8 bases between them. CDR1 is SNHLY, CDR2 FYNNEI, per germline. The CDR3 contains 13 residues. This CDR3 reads CASRGTAGNTIYF. CDR3 bases: TGTGCCAGCAGGGGGACCGCTGGAAACACCATATATTTT. The entire variable domain, with the rest obtained from reference TRBV2 and TRBJ1-3, is as follows: EPEVTQTPSHQVTQMGQEVILRCVPISNHLYFYWYRQILGQKVEFLVSFYNNEISEKSEIFDDQFSVERPDGSNFTLKIRSTKLEDSAMYFCASRGTAGNTIYFGEGSWLTVV.

This clonotype was seen only a few times. The chain employs TRBV20-1 and TRBJ1-2; tentatively, D is TRBD1 (6 bases). The CDR3 consists of 12 residues. Deletions cut 4 bases from V and 6 bases from J, with 12 bases between. CDR1 and CDR2 (germline): DFQATT, SNEGSKA (reference sequence). CDR3 sequence: CSAKGGENGYTF. CDR3 nucleotide sequence: TGCAGTGCTAAGGGGGGGGAAAATGGCTACACCTTC.

The V gene is TRBV4-2, the J gene TRBJ1-3; unclear D gene. This CDR3 comprises 14 residues. Germline V gene sequence: CDR1 LGHNA, CDR2 YNFKEQ. Trimming stripped 1 base from V and 2 bases from J, with 6 bases between. CDR3 in amino acids: CASSQVSAGNTIYF. Written as DNA, the CDR3 is TGTGCCAGCAGCCAAGTGTCAGCTGGAAACACCATATATTTT.

This clonotype was observed a few times. The chain combines TRBV6-2 or TRBV6-3 with TRBJ2-7, with TRBD2 matching 9 bases. CDR3 length equals 16 residues. CDR1 MNHEY and CDR2 SVGEGT come from the germline V gene. V dropped 2 bases and J dropped 3; count of bases not matched to a gene: 8. The CDR3: CASSYPASGASYEQYF. The CDR3 nucleotides are TGTGCCAGCAGTTACCCGGCTAGCGGGGCTAGCTACGAGCAGTACTTC.

This clonotype was seen a handful of times. The rearrangement links TRBV7-9 to TRBJ1-6; D is perhaps TRBD1 (6 bases). Germline V gene lookup returns CDR1 SEHNR and CDR2 FQNEAQ (reference sequence). The V gene lost 6 bases and the J gene lost 7 bases, with 16 bases spanning the gap. The CDR3 is 15 residues long. CDR3 nucleotides: TGTGCCAGCAGAACCGCTGGCGACAGGAATTCACCCCTCCACTTT. Its translation is CASRTAGDRNSPLHF. The full variable domain, rest sourced from reference TRBV7-9 and TRBJ1-6, is DTGVSQNPRHKITKRGQNVTFRCDPISEHNRLYWYRQTLGQGPEFLTYFQNEAQLEKSRLLSDRFSAERPKGSFSTLEIQRTEQGDSAMYLCASRTAGDRNSPLHFGNGTRLTVT.

The chain links TRBV12-3 or TRBV12-4 to TRBJ1-3; D not certain. V lost 4 bases, J lost 10 bases, and 8 bases lay in between. CDR3 size: 11 residues. This CDR3 is CASSSRKTIYF. Here the CDR3 DNA reads TGTGCCAGCAGTTCTCGTAAAACCATATATTTT.